This T cell receptor (beta chain) was recovered during a study of technical replicates of blood from a few donors. Repertoires were generated with immunoSEQ multiplex PCR, while TCRdb's copy carries only in-frame clones and drops some. The data contain fewer than 90,000 clones, 70% to 90% of them seen just once; the ten biggest clones take up approximately 0.39%. This CDR3 region has 16 residues. CDR1 is LGHNA and CDR2 is YNFKEQ in the germline V gene. Trimming at V came to 2 bases and at J to 4 bases, leaving 10 bases not matched to a gene. The V call is TRBV4-2, the J call TRBJ1-2; 7 bases align to TRBD1. Sequencing was performed on T cells isolated from PBMCs. This receptor was obtained from a human donor in good health. Here the CDR3 reads CASSQYSTGKSYGYTF. In DNA, the CDR3 is TGTGCCAGCAGCCAATATTCGACAGGGAAAAGCTATGGCTACACCTTC.